The 15 T cell receptor beta chains presented below share a single source sample, sequenced in a study of vaccination effects on CD4 cells after COVID-19. Their antigens are not known. Libraries were prepared by immunoSEQ multiplex PCR; TCRdb keeps only in-frame clonotypes and omits some of them. Among approximately 23,000 clones, approximately 74% were seen once, and the ten largest hold 9.5% to 13%. Viral peptide pool expansion of antigen-specific CD4+ T cells preceded sequencing in the ViraFEST assay. Culturing for nine to ten days preceded CD4+ T cell isolation. Vaccine recipients had no previous SARS-CoV-2 infection; their nucleocapsid antibodies were negative. The material sequenced was CD4+ T cells from PBMCs cultured with HCoV-NL63 spike peptides, taken before COVID-19 vaccination. Every receptor here comes from a human donor who received a COVID-19 vaccine.

This clone has more than one count but fewer than ten. This CDR3 is CASSQPSGVTSYGYTF. The DNA for the CDR3 is TGTGCCAGCAGCCAACCGTCAGGAGTTACGAGCTATGGCTACACCTTC. The V call is TRBV3-1 (or the pseudogene TRBV3-2), the J call TRBJ1-2; D remains ambiguous. Trimming took 2 bases from V and 4 from J, leaving 17 bases between them. Germline V gene sequence: CDR1 LGHDT, CDR2 YNNKEL (reference sequence). The CDR3 is made up of 16 amino acids.

The chain links TRBV19 to TRBJ1-4, with D possibly matching TRBD1 (6 bases). The germline V gene encodes CDR1 LNHDA and CDR2 SQIVND (reference sequence). The V end was cut by 5 bases, the J end by 11 bases, with 21 bases between. This CDR3 spans 15 amino acids. In nucleotides, the CDR3 is TGTGCCAGTAGTTCGATAGGGACAAATCCTGTGAAACTGTTTTTT. Amino acid sequence: CASSSIGTNPVKLFF. Variable domain in full (rest from reference TRBV19 and TRBJ1-4): DGGITQSPKYLFRKEGQNVTLSCEQNLNHDAMYWYRQDPGQGLRLIYYSQIVNDFQKGDIAEGYSVSREKKESFPLTVTSAQKNPTAFYLCASSSIGTNPVKLFFGSGTQLSVL.

V gene TRBV7-6 combines with J gene TRBJ1-5, with D perhaps TRBD1 (6 bases). Trimming took off 1 base at V and 6 bases at J, with 13 bases between the two ends. CDR1 and CDR2 (germline): SGHVS, FNYEAQ. The CDR3 contains 15 residues. The CDR3 reads CASSLGGGAGQPQHF. Here the CDR3 DNA reads TGTGCCAGCAGCTTAGGAGGGGGGGCTGGTCAGCCCCAGCATTTT.

V and J are TRBV29-1 and TRBJ2-1; 10 bases map to TRBD2. J was trimmed by 9 bases and V by 7 bases; bases with no gene match: 15. CDR1 is SQVTM and CDR2 is ANQGSEA in the germline V gene. The CDR3 has 15 residues. CDR3 residues: CSGGGSASGRVEQFF. Written as DNA, the CDR3 is TGCAGCGGAGGGGGATCGGCTAGCGGGAGAGTTGAGCAGTTCTTC.

The rearrangement joins TRBV5-1 to TRBJ2-1; 12 positions match TRBD1. The length of the CDR3 is 14 residues. V lost 3 bases to trimming and J lost 8 bases; unmatched junction nucleotides: 3. The germline gives CDR1 SGHRS, CDR2 YFSETQ. The DNA of the CDR3 is TGCGCCAGCAGCTACGGGACAGGGGGCGATGAGCAGTTCTTC. Encoded protein: CASSYGTGGDEQFF.

The chain recombines TRBV7-2 with TRBJ2-7; maybe TRBD1 (6 bases). Germline V CDR1 and CDR2: SGHTA, FQGNSA. V lost 7 bases to trimming and J lost 4 bases, with 17 bases between them. CDR3 length: 14 amino acids. The CDR3 nucleotides are TGTGCCAGCACCCTAGGACAGCAACGTTACGAGCAGTACTTC. Residues: CASTLGQQRYEQYF. Looking up the rest from reference TRBV7-2 and TRBJ2-7 gives the full variable domain: GAGVSQSPSNKVTEKGKDVELRCDPISGHTALYWYRQSLGQGLEFLIYFQGNSAPDKSGLPSDRFSAERTGGSVSTLTIQRTQQEDSAVYLCASTLGQQRYEQYFGPGTRLTVT.

This clone was detected once. The J gene is TRBJ2-4, the V gene TRBV5-1; 10 bases fit TRBD1. Germline assignment: CDR1 SGHRS and CDR2 YFSETQ. The CDR3 consists of 15 residues. J gave up 5 bases and V 0 bases, and 2 bases lay outside the gene matches. Written as DNA, the CDR3 is TGCGCCAGCAGCTTGGAGGGACAGGGGCAAAACATTCAGTACTTC. This encodes CASSLEGQGQNIQYF. Looking up the rest from reference TRBV5-1 and TRBJ2-4 gives the full variable domain: KAGVTQTPRYLIKTRGQQVTLSCSPISGHRSVSWYQQTPGQGLQFLFEYFSETQRNKGNFPGRFSGRQFSNSRSEMNVSTLELGDSALYLCASSLEGQGQNIQYFGAGTRLSVL.

The rearrangement uses TRBV18 and TRBJ2-2; a weak D match, TRBD1 (6 bases). There are 16 residues in the CDR3. V lost 3 bases and J lost 2, with 13 bases in between. Looked up from germline, CDR1 is KGHSH and CDR2 is LQKENI. CDR3 coding DNA: TGTGCCAGCTCACCCAACAGGGTCCCCAACACCGGGGAGCTGTTTTTT. Protein sequence: CASSPNRVPNTGELFF.

This clone was detected only once. V and J are TRBV5-1 and TRBJ2-1, with no clear D. Germline V CDR1 and CDR2: SGHRS, YFSETQ. This CDR3 contains 13 residues. Trimming left V 1 base short and J 4 bases short, with 6 bases between. The chain's CDR3 is CASSLTSYNEQFF. Written as DNA, the CDR3 is TGCGCCAGCAGCTTGACGAGTTACAATGAGCAGTTCTTC.

This clone was seen once. The gene calls are TRBV5-1 and TRBJ1-2; 7 nucleotides align to TRBD1. Trimming at V came to 4 bases and at J to 6 bases, leaving 6 bases not matched to a gene. This CDR3 comprises 13 residues. Germline assignment: CDR1 SGHRS and CDR2 YFSETQ. The CDR3 DNA is TGCGCCAGCAGCCGAACAGGGGACCATGGCTACACCTTC. Its translation: CASSRTGDHGYTF.

This chain joins TRBV5-8 and TRBJ2-6; maybe TRBD1 (5 bases). CDR1 is SGHTS, CDR2 YDEGEE, per germline. The CDR3 loop spans 17 amino acids. Trimming stripped 4 bases from V and 0 bases from J, with 14 bases between. The CDR3 coding sequence is TGTGCCAGCAGCCGGCAGGGTAGCTTCTCTGGGGCCAACGTCCTGACTTTC. The encoded protein is CASSRQGSFSGANVLTF.

The chain is built from TRBV5-4 and TRBJ1-2, with D possibly TRBD1 on 6 matching bases. Germline loops: CDR1 SGHNT, CDR2 YYREEE (reference sequence). The V end was cut by 3 bases, the J end by 4 bases, with 13 bases between. This CDR3 contains 14 residues. The CDR3, as DNA: TGTGCCAGCAGCTCGGGGGACACAACCTATGGCTACACCTTC. Translated: CASSSGDTTYGYTF.

This clone was seen only a few times. A read error may produce the germline difference seen at one junction end. The chain is built from TRBV7-9 and TRBJ2-7; the match to TRBD1 covers 7 bases. Germline CDR1 SEHNR, CDR2 FQNEAQ (reference sequence). CDR3 size: 11 residues. The CDR3 protein is CASSLDRALIF. The CDR3 region has the DNA TGTGCCAGCAGCCTCGACAGGGCCCTGATCTTC.

The rearrangement uses TRBV24-1 and TRBJ1-3, with unresolved D. V was shortened by 4 bases and J by 2 bases, with 5 bases between the two germline ends. The CDR3 runs 13 residues. Germline CDR1 and CDR2: KGHDR and SFDVKD. Written as DNA, the CDR3 is TGTGCCACCAGTGACGGGGCTGGAAACACCATATATTTT. Residues: CATSDGAGNTIYF.

The rearrangement joins TRBV7-6 to TRBJ2-7; 7 bases map to TRBD2. This CDR3 contains 15 residues. Germline V gene data show CDR1 as SGHVS and CDR2 as FNYEAQ. Trimming removed 3 bases from V and 0 bases from J; junction bases left unmatched: 5. CDR3 region: CASSFSLAGSYEQYF. For the CDR3, the DNA is TGTGCCAGCAGCTTTAGTTTAGCGGGCTCCTACGAGCAGTACTTC.